This T cell receptor beta chain came from a study of patients and donors after allogeneic stem cell transplantation. CDR3 size: 16 residues. CDR1 and CDR2 (germline): MDHEN, SYDVKM. V trimming: 4 bases; J trimming: 4 bases; junction bases outside the gene matches: 10. TCRdb redid the calling of the RT-PCR reads with MiXCR, one entry per CDR3 protein. The table lists 37,000 or so distinct CDR3 sequences, over 25% of them singletons. This clonotype was counted a few times. The V and J genes are TRBV28 and TRBJ1-2; 9 nucleotides match TRBD1. The sequenced material came from blood, either unsorted or a sorted T cell fraction (not recorded which). This clonotype was obtained from a human donor who was either an allogeneic HSCT recipient or a stem cell or donor lymphocyte infusion donor (not recorded which). It is not recorded whose cells these are; they may come from a transplant donor. The CDR3 protein is CASSSYPGQGLYGYTF. The DNA for the CDR3 is TGTGCCAGCAGTTCCTACCCGGGACAGGGACTCTATGGCTACACCTTC.